The rows below give T cell receptor beta chains drawn from one sample of a study of T cell responses to AZD1222 COVID-19 vaccine. Assay: immunoSEQ multiplex PCR; the TCRdb copy retains only in-frame clones and omits some. The sample has more than 150,000 clones; about 91% are singletons. Specimen: peripheral blood, collected on day 0 of AZD1222 vaccination. These receptors all come from an adult in good health. Each CDR3 is given with its conserved first and last residue. The D gene is left open where the match is weak. The size entry is marked missing in some rows and otherwise reads once, few, many or a size class.

D	size	V	J	CDR3	DNA
.	.	TRBV10-2	TRBJ2-1	CASSEYKSSYNEQFF	TGCGCCAGCAGTGAGTACAAGAGCTCCTACAATGAGCAGTTCTTC
.	.	TRBV6-2/TRBV6-3	TRBJ1-1	CASSYTREGYAFF	TGTGCCAGCAGTTACACTAGGGAAGGTTATGCTTTCTTT
TRBD2	.	TRBV9	TRBJ2-5	CASSVGPAGGRNNQETQYF	TGTGCCAGCAGCGTAGGTCCAGCGGGGGGGAGAAACAATCAAGAGACCCAGTACTTC
TRBD2	.	TRBV10-3	TRBJ2-7	CAISLAGETYEQYF	TGTGCCATCAGTTTAGCGGGAGAAACGTACGAGCAGTACTTC
.	.	TRBV6-5	TRBJ1-1	CASSYSQGTEAFF	TGTGCCAGCAGTTACTCGCAGGGCACTGAAGCTTTCTTT
.	.	TRBV12-3/TRBV12-4	TRBJ2-3	CASSRGTDTQYF	TGTGCCAGCTCTAGAGGCACAGATACGCAGTATTTT
.	.	TRBV28	TRBJ2-3	CASSPDTDTQYF	TGTGCCAGCAGTCCAGACACAGATACGCAGTATTTT
.	.	TRBV11-3	TRBJ2-4	CASSSDYYGIQYF	TGTGCCAGCAGCTCCGATTATTACGGCATTCAGTACTTC
.	once	TRBV30	TRBJ1-4	CAWSVSRNEKLFF	TGTGCCTGGAGTGTATCCCGGAACGAAAAACTGTTTTTT
.	.	TRBV6-5	TRBJ1-4	CASSPKGGYNEKLFF	TGTGCCAGCAGTCCGAAGGGGGGGTATAATGAAAAACTGTTTTTT
.	once	TRBV19	TRBJ1-2	CASSWTATSNYGYTF	TGTGCCAGTAGTTGGACGGCAACCTCTAACTATGGCTACACCTTC
.	.	TRBV4-2	TRBJ1-2	CASSQAGVSGYTF	TGTGCCAGCAGCCAAGCTGGGGTGTCTGGCTACACCTTC
.	.	TRBV19	TRBJ1-6	CATRRDRNSPLHF	TGTGCCACCCGACGGGACCGTAATTCACCCCTCCACTTT
.	.	TRBV19	TRBJ1-5	CASSIIGKGSEAQHF	TGTGCCAGTAGTATTATCGGGAAAGGATCGGAAGCCCAGCATTTT
.	once	TRBV4-3	TRBJ2-6	CASSQDQPGASGANVLTF	TGCGCCAGCAGCCAAGATCAACCGGGAGCGTCTGGGGCCAACGTCCTGACTTTC
TRBD1	.	TRBV9	TRBJ1-2	CASRQGFGYTF	TGTGCCAGTCGACAGGGTTTTGGCTACACCTTC
.	.	TRBV11-3	TRBJ1-1	CASSLGQNTEAFF	TGTGCCAGCAGTTTGGGACAGAACACTGAAGCTTTCTTT